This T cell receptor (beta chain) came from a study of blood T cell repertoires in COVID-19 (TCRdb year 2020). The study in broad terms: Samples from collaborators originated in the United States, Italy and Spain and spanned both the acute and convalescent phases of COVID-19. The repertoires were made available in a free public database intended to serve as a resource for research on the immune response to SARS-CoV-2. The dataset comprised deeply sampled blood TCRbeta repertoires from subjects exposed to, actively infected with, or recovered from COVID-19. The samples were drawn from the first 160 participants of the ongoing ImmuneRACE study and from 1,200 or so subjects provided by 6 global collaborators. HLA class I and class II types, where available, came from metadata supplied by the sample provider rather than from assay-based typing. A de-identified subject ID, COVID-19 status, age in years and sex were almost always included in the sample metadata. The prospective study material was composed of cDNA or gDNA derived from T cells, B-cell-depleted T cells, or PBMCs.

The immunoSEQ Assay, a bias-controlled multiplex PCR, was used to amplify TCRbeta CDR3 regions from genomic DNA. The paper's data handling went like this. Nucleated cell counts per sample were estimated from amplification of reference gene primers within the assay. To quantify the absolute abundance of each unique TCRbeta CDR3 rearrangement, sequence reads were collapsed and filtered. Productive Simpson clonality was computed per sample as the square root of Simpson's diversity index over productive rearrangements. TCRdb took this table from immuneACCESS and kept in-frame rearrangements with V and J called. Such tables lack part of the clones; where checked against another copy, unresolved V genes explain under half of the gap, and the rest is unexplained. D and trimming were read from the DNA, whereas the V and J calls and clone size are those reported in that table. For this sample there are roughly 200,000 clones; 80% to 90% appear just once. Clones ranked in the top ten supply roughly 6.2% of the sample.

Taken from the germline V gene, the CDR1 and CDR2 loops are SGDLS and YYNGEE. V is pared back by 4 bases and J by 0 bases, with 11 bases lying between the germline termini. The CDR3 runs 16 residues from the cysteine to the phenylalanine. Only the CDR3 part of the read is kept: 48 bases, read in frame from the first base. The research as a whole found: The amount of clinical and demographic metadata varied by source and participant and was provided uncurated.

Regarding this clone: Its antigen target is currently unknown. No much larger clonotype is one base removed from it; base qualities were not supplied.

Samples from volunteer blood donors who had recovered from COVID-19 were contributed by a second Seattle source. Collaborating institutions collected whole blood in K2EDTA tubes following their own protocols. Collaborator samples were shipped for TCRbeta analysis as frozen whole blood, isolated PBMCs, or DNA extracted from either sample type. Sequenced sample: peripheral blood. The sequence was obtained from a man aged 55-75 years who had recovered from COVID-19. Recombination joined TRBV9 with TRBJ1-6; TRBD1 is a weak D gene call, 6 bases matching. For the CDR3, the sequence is CASSNGQTSYNSPLHF. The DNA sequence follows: TGTGCCAGCAGCAACGGACAGACCTCCTATAATTCACCCCTCCACTTT.